This record looks at one T cell receptor (beta chain) sequence and its context. The ends lost 4 bases at V and 7 bases at J; junction bases unmatched: 9. Germline V gene data show CDR1 as LGHNA and CDR2 as YSLEER. The CDR3 contains 17 residues. This sample stems from a study of control samples from healthy donors and cancer patients. Profiled with immunoSEQ multiplex PCR; TCRdb holds only in-frame clones, not every one. The data hold more than 100,000 clones, with approximately 89% observed a single time. The source of this sequence is a man aged 35-49 years in good health. The chain uses TRBV4-3 and TRBJ2-1; 14 bases fit TRBD2. The sample taken for sequencing was blood. The CDR3 reads CASSPLTSGGAGNEQFF. The CDR3 coding sequence is TGCGCCAGCAGCCCGCTGACTAGCGGGGGGGCCGGTAATGAGCAGTTCTTC.